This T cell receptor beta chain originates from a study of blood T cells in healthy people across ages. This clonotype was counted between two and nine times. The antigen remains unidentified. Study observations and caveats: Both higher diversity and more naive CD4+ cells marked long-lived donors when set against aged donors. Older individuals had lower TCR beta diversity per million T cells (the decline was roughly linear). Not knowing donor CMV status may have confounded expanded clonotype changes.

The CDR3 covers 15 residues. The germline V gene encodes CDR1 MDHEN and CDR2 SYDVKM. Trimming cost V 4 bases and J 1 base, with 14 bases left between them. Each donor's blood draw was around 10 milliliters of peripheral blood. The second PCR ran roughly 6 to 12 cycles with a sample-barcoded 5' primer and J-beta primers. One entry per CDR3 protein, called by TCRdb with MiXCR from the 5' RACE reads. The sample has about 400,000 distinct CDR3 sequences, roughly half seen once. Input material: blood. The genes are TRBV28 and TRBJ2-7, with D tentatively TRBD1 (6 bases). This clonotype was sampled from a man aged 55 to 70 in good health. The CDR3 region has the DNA TGTGCCAGCAGTTCCCGGGACAAGGTTTCCTACGAGCAGTACTTC. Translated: CASSSRDKVSYEQYF.